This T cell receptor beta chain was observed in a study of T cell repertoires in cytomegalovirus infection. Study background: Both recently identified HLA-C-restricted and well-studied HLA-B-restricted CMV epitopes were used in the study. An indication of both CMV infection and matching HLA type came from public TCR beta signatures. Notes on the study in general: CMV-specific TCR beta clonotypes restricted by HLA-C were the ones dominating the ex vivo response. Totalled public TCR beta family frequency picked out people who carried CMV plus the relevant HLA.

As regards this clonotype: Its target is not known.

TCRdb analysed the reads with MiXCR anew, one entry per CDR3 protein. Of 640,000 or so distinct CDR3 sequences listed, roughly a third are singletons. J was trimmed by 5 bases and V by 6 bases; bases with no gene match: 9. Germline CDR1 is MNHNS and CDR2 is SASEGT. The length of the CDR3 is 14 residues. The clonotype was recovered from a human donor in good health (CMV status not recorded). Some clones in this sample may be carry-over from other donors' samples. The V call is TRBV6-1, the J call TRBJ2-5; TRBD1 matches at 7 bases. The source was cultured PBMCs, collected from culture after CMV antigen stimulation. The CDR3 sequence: CASSRQGSDETQYF. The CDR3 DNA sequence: TGTGCCAGCAGCCGACAGGGATCGGATGAGACCCAGTACTTC.